The 18 T cell receptor beta chains given below trace back to one sample, sequenced in a study of T cell repertoires in cytomegalovirus infection. Their recognized antigens are unknown. TCRdb reprocessed the reads via MiXCR and lists one record per CDR3 protein. The sample lists some 320,000 distinct CDR3 sequences, about 28% seen once, with 20% in the top ten. The sample consisted of cultured PBMCs, taken from culture after CMV antigen stimulation. The receptors shown here come from a human donor in good health (CMV status not recorded). Some clones in this sample may be carry-over from other donors' samples.

In this sample, this clonotype turned up a few times. V usage is TRBV2 and J usage is TRBJ1-5; D gene ambiguous. Germline V lookup: CDR1 SNHLY, CDR2 FYNNEI. The CDR3 sequence is 14 residues long. Trimming left V 3 bases short and J 5 bases short, with 11 bases between. CDR3 sequence reads: CASSEAGRDQPQHF. The DNA of the CDR3 is TGTGCCAGCAGTGAGGCAGGACGGGATCAGCCCCAGCATTTT.

DNA of the CDR3: TGTGCCAGCAGCTTCCCTCCGTTGGGACAGGGGGGCTTATACGAGCAGTACTTC. Translated, it gives CASSFPPLGQGGLYEQYF. The gene calls are TRBV7-9 and TRBJ2-7; 11 bases line up with TRBD1. In germline, CDR1 is SEHNR, CDR2 FQNEAQ (reference sequence). The V and J ends lost 3 bases and 4 bases, in that order; junction bases with no gene match: 14. The CDR3 has 18 amino acids.

The J gene is TRBJ1-5, the V gene TRBV6-8; D call uncertain. This CDR3 has 13 residues. Germline CDR1 MNHGY, CDR2 SAAAGT. Trimming took 8 bases from V and 4 from J, leaving 12 bases between them. The CDR3 is CASGHHRNQPQHF. Here the CDR3 DNA reads TGTGCCAGCGGTCATCATAGAAATCAGCCCCAGCATTTT.

The gene calls are TRBV7-9 and TRBJ1-2; D is unclear. Per the germline V gene, CDR1 is SEHNR and CDR2 is FQNEAQ (reference sequence). V lost 2 bases and J lost 5, with 12 bases in between. This CDR3 is 14 amino acids long. The CDR3 spells CASSLPGSLYGYTF. DNA of the CDR3: TGTGCCAGCAGCTTACCGGGCAGCTTATATGGCTACACCTTC.

This chain uses TRBV12-3 or TRBV12-4 with TRBJ1-6; D ambiguous. The CDR3 runs to 15 residues. Trimming took off 6 bases at V and 10 bases at J, with 19 bases between the two ends. The CDR3 protein is CASSYSLLGNSPLHF. The DNA for the CDR3 is TGTGCCAGCAGCTACAGCCTCCTGGGTAACTCACCCCTCCACTTT.

Only a few counts were recorded for this clonotype. The chain has TRBV28 and TRBJ1-2; TRBD1 might be the D (5 bases). The CDR3 contains 13 residues. Germline assignment: CDR1 MDHEN and CDR2 SYDVKM. Trimming removed 10 bases from V and 6 bases from J, with 18 bases in between. The CDR3 DNA is TGTGCCACGGTCAGCGAGACAGAAGATGGCTACACCTTC. This codes for CATVSETEDGYTF.

This clonotype was recorded a few times. This chain links TRBV11-2 with TRBJ2-2, with 8 bases fitting TRBD1. CDR3 size: 14 residues. The trim removed 4 bases at V and 4 bases at J, leaving 2 bases unmatched. From germline, CDR1 is SGHAT and CDR2 FQNNGV. The CDR3 nucleotides are TGTGCCAGCAGCTCGGACAGGGTCACCGGGGAGCTGTTTTTT. It translates to CASSSDRVTGELFF. The full variable domain, in which reference TRBV11-2 and TRBJ2-2 provide the parts outside the CDR3, is EAGVAQSPRYKIIEKRQSVAFWCNPISGHATLYWYQQILGQGPKLLIQFQNNGVVDDSQLPKDRFSAERLKGVDSTLKIQPAKLEDSAVYLCASSSDRVTGELFFGEGSRLTVL.

This clonotype showed up just a few times. The rearrangement uses TRBV6-5 and TRBJ1-1; D is perhaps TRBD1 (6 bases). CDR1 and CDR2 (germline): MNHEY, SVGAGI. The CDR3 runs 15 residues. Between the trimmed V and J ends, which lost 5 bases and 4 bases, there was a span of 17 bases. CDR3: CASSRDFTGPTEAFF. The CDR3 DNA sequence: TGTGCCAGCAGTCGCGACTTCACAGGGCCCACTGAAGCTTTCTTT.

CDR3 in amino acids: CASKYDTEAFF. CDR3 DNA: TGTGCCAGCAAGTACGACACTGAAGCTTTCTTT. This rearrangement joins TRBV6-2 or TRBV6-3 to TRBJ1-1; D not resolved. V lost 7 bases and J lost 3, with 6 bases in between. Germline values: CDR1 MNHEY, CDR2 SVGEGT. The CDR3 contains 11 residues.

The chain recombines TRBV19 with TRBJ1-4; D remains ambiguous. The germline gives CDR1 LNHDA, CDR2 SQIVND (reference sequence). Trimming shortened V by 3 bases and J by 8 bases, and 16 bases separated the two germline ends. This CDR3 contains 15 residues. CDR3 amino acids: CASSINHAHGEKLFF. The CDR3 DNA reads as TGTGCCAGTAGTATTAATCATGCGCATGGCGAAAAACTGTTTTTT.

The chain carries TRBV7-2 and TRBJ1-5, with D possibly being TRBD1 (6 bases). Per germline, CDR1 SGHTA and CDR2 FQGNSA. The CDR3 spans 13 residues. V shed 7 bases and J shed 9 bases, with 16 bases lying between them. CDR3 in DNA: TGTGCCAGCAACTGGGGCAGGGGTACGCCCCAGCATTTT. Translated: CASNWGRGTPQHF.

V is TRBV19 and J is TRBJ2-1, with TRBD2 matching 8 bases. Trimming at V came to 6 bases and at J to 5 bases, leaving 6 bases not matched to a gene. Germline V gives CDR1 LNHDA, CDR2 SQIVND (reference sequence). The CDR3 has 14 amino acids. CDR3 sequence: CASRTGGPHNEQFF. The CDR3 DNA is TGTGCCAGTAGAACGGGGGGGCCCCACAATGAGCAGTTCTTC.

This clonotype showed up just a few times. The V and J genes are TRBV7-8 and TRBJ2-2, with unresolved D. V lost 5 bases and J lost 5, with 6 bases in between. Germline CDR1 SGHVS, CDR2 FQNEAQ. The CDR3 is 12 residues long. CDR3 nucleotides: TGTGCCAGCAGCCACCTTACCGGGGAGCTGTTTTTT. Protein product: CASSHLTGELFF.

This clonotype has a handful of counts. The gene calls are TRBV7-8 and TRBJ2-7; 10 nucleotides line up with TRBD1. Germline V gives CDR1 SGHVS, CDR2 FQNEAQ. This CDR3 comprises 21 residues. Trimming at V came to 0 bases and at J to 2 bases, leaving 19 bases not matched to a gene. CDR3 sequence reads: CASSLALIGTGALRNTYEQYF. For the CDR3, the DNA is TGTGCCAGCAGCTTAGCCCTAATAGGGACAGGGGCCCTAAGAAACACCTACGAGCAGTACTTC.

This clonotype was observed a few times. The J gene is TRBJ1-6, the V gene TRBV12-3 or TRBV12-4; D is uncertain. The CDR3 loop spans 14 amino acids. Between the trimmed V and J ends, which lost 3 bases and 9 bases, there was a span of 12 bases. The CDR3 loop is CASSFGRSASPLHF. As DNA, the CDR3 is TGTGCCAGCAGTTTTGGAAGGTCTGCTTCACCCCTCCACTTT.

The rearrangement links TRBV10-3 to TRBJ2-7, with 7 positions matching TRBD1. The CDR3 runs to 15 residues. J was trimmed by 2 bases and V by 4 bases; bases with no gene match: 8. Germline CDR1 ENHRY, CDR2 SYGVKD. CDR3 residues: CAISGPDRTAYEQYF. The CDR3 region has the DNA TGTGCCATCAGTGGCCCGGACAGGACCGCCTACGAGCAGTACTTC.

The V call is TRBV7-9, the J call TRBJ1-5, with a tentative D call TRBD1 (5 bases). There are 12 residues in the CDR3. V lost 5 bases to trimming and J lost 7 bases, with 9 bases between them. Germline V lookup: CDR1 SEHNR, CDR2 FQNEAQ (reference sequence). As DNA, the CDR3 is TGTGCCAGCAGCCAGGAGGGGCAGCCCCAGCATTTT. Translation: CASSQEGQPQHF.

With regard to this clonotype: A junction end diverges from the germline sequence, so it may reflect a read error. V and J are TRBV5-6 and TRBJ1-6; D remains ambiguous. The CDR3 is made up of 12 amino acids. CDR1 is SGHDT, CDR2 YYEEEE, per germline. CDR3 amino acids: CASSLNKSPLHF. In nucleotides, the CDR3 is TGTGCCAGCAGCTTGAATAAGTCACCCCTCCACTTT.